The 22 T cell receptor beta chains below all came from one sample that was sequenced in a study of T-cell reconstitution after alpha-beta-depleted transplantation in children. A library of TCRbeta sequences, prepared with unique molecular identifiers, was generated. In TCRdb, the PCR reads were re-called with MiXCR into one record per CDR3 protein. The sample consists of under 150,000 distinct CDR3 sequences, roughly 9% of them appearing once. The sequencing here drew on PBMCs, mostly from graft donor cells, taken 180 days after TCRalphabeta/CD19-depleted stem cell transplant. The receptors were sampled from a girl younger than two who had a stem cell transplant for combined immunodeficiency, so the T cells may come from the graft donor.

This clonotype was found a few times. This chain links TRBV20-1 with TRBJ2-7; TRBD2 agrees at 10 bases. The CDR3 totals 12 residues. J was trimmed by 3 bases and V by 6 bases; bases with no gene match: 2. The germline gives CDR1 DFQATT, CDR2 SNEGSKA (reference sequence). The CDR3 protein is CSARTSGYEQYF. CDR3 bases: TGCAGTGCCCGGACTAGCGGCTACGAGCAGTACTTC.

V and J are TRBV27 and TRBJ1-2; TRBD1 matches 7 bases. This CDR3 is 14 amino acids long. From germline, CDR1 is MNHEY and CDR2 SMNVEV (reference sequence). Unmatched junction bases numbered 8, after V lost 6 bases and J lost 4 bases. The CDR3: CASRRLQGIYGYTF. The CDR3 bases are TGTGCCAGCAGACGCCTACAGGGGATCTATGGCTACACCTTC.

In its sample, this clonotype was seen many times. This chain links TRBV20-1 with TRBJ2-7; a possible D gene is TRBD2 (5 bases). Trimming shortened V by 6 bases and J by 3 bases, and 15 bases separated the two germline ends. Germline CDR1 and CDR2: DFQATT and SNEGSKA (reference sequence). The CDR3 has 13 residues. For the CDR3, the DNA is TGCAGTGCACTAGAGATGGGCCACTACGAGCAGTACTTC. This codes for CSALEMGHYEQYF.

This clonotype was detected ten times or more. This chain joins TRBV20-1 and TRBJ2-1, with D possibly matching TRBD2 (5 bases). Deletions cut 3 bases from V and 4 bases from J, with 16 bases between. The length of the CDR3 is 15 residues. Per germline, CDR1 DFQATT and CDR2 SNEGSKA (reference sequence). CDR3 in DNA: TGCAGTGCTAGCGGTCCCGGATCGGGGTACAATGAGCAGTTCTTC. It specifies CSASGPGSGYNEQFF.

CDR3 bases: TGTGCCAGCAGTTCCGCCCTAATAGCGGGGTTCGACGAGCAGTACTTC. This codes for CASSSALIAGFDEQYF. V gene TRBV12-3 or TRBV12-4 combines with J gene TRBJ2-7; 8 bases fit TRBD2. With V trimmed by 4 bases and J by 5 bases, 13 bases remained unmatched. The CDR3 runs to 16 residues.

There are a few counts of this clonotype. The V call is TRBV10-3, the J call TRBJ2-1, with 9 positions matching TRBD2. Germline-derived CDR1 and CDR2 are ENHRY and SYGVKD. Trimming removed 4 bases from V and 10 bases from J; junction bases left unmatched: 11. CDR3 length: 15 residues. CDR3 nucleotides: TGTGCCATCAGTGTGCTTAGCGGGAGAAGCCCCGAGCAGTTCTTC. Amino acids: CAISVLSGRSPEQFF.

This clonotype was seen at least ten times. The gene calls are TRBV20-1 and TRBJ1-3, with D possibly TRBD1 on 5 matching bases. Trimming took off 3 bases at V and 8 bases at J, with 17 bases between the two ends. Germline lookup yields CDR1 DFQATT and CDR2 SNEGSKA (reference sequence). The CDR3 loop spans 14 amino acids. CDR3 DNA sequence: TGCAGTGCTAGGTCGGGACGGATGGGAGACACCATATATTTT. It yields the protein CSARSGRMGDTIYF.

This clonotype was counted a few times. The rearrangement links TRBV20-1 to TRBJ1-2; a possible D gene is TRBD1 (5 bases). V lost 3 bases and J 4 bases, leaving 12 bases between the germline ends. The CDR3 has 13 residues. The V gene's germline CDR1 is DFQATT and CDR2 SNEGSKA (reference sequence). CDR3 bases: TGCAGTGCTAGTAGGGACGTCGGCTATGGCTACACCTTC. Encoded protein: CSASRDVGYGYTF.

In its sample, this clonotype was seen a few times. The chain is built from TRBV5-1 and TRBJ2-7, with TRBD1 as a possible D gene (6 bases). The CDR3 runs 15 residues. Germline CDR1 is SGHRS and CDR2 is YFSETQ. V was cut by 2 bases and J by 0 bases, with 12 bases left in between. The CDR3 nucleotides are TGCGCCAGCAGCTTCGGACAGTCGAGCTCCTACGAGCAGTACTTC. It is translated as CASSFGQSSSYEQYF.

In this sample, this clonotype turned up a few times. CDR3 sequence reads: CASSDNSPLHF. The CDR3 region has the DNA TGCGCCAGCAGCGACAATTCACCCCTCCACTTT. V gene TRBV5-1 combines with J gene TRBJ1-6; D is undetermined. CDR3 size: 11 residues. Germline-derived CDR1 and CDR2 are SGHRS and YFSETQ. Between the trimmed V and J ends, which lost 4 bases and 7 bases, there was a span of 3 bases.

A few counts support this clonotype. V usage is TRBV30 and J usage is TRBJ2-5; 9 bases line up with TRBD2. The CDR3 sequence is 16 residues long. In germline, CDR1 is GTSNPN, CDR2 SVGIG (reference sequence). Trimming removed 0 bases from V and 5 bases from J; junction bases left unmatched: 10. The CDR3 is CAWSVGGGGAAETQYF. CDR3 DNA: TGTGCCTGGAGTGTAGGGGGCGGGGGGGCCGCGGAGACCCAGTACTTC.

This clonotype has at least ten counts. The genes are TRBV7-2 and TRBJ2-4, with 11 bases lining up with TRBD2. CDR1 SGHTA and CDR2 FQGNSA come from the germline V gene. V trimming: 1 base; J trimming: 4 bases; junction bases outside the gene matches: 3. This CDR3 comprises 16 residues. CDR3 in amino acids: CASSLVGTSGKNIQYF. CDR3 sequence (DNA): TGTGCCAGCAGCTTAGTGGGGACTAGCGGAAAAAACATTCAGTACTTC.

The chain couples TRBV3-1 to TRBJ2-5; D unclear. V dropped 2 bases and J dropped 2 bases, with 6 bases sitting between them. Germline V lookup: CDR1 LGHDT, CDR2 YNNKEL (reference sequence). The CDR3 runs to 13 residues. The CDR3 reads CASSQTRQETQYF. In nucleotides, the CDR3 is TGTGCCAGCAGCCAAACAAGACAAGAGACCCAGTACTTC.

There are many counts of this clonotype. The CDR3: CASSLGVDWAYEQYF. The CDR3 DNA sequence: TGTGCCAGCAGTTTAGGTGTCGACTGGGCCTACGAGCAGTACTTC. The chain is built from TRBV12-3 or TRBV12-4 and TRBJ2-7; D not resolved. The V gene lost 1 base and the J gene lost 2 bases, with 12 bases spanning the gap. The CDR3 runs 15 residues.

This clonotype was counted only a few times. The chain joins TRBV12-3 or TRBV12-4 to TRBJ2-7, with D unresolved. V lost 5 bases and J 1 base, leaving 15 bases between the germline ends. The CDR3 extends over 15 amino acids. The CDR3 DNA follows: TGTGCCAGCAGTATATTTGCGGACGGTTCCTACGAGCAGTACTTC. Protein: CASSIFADGSYEQYF.

This clonotype was seen many times. The chain joins TRBV5-1 to TRBJ2-1; maybe TRBD2 (6 bases). Germline values: CDR1 SGHRS, CDR2 YFSETQ. The CDR3 runs to 16 residues. V shed 0 bases and J shed 0 bases, with 10 bases lying between them. CDR3 sequence (DNA): TGCGCCAGCAGCTTGGAGGGAGCGGGCTCCTACAATGAGCAGTTCTTC. Encoded protein: CASSLEGAGSYNEQFF.

This clonotype was detected a few times. The chain recombines TRBV20-1 with TRBJ2-3, with 7 bases identical to TRBD2. Losses at the gene ends were 0 bases for V and 5 bases for J; bases not matched to a gene: 11. The CDR3 consists of 16 residues. The germline V gene encodes CDR1 DFQATT and CDR2 SNEGSKA (reference sequence). The CDR3 region has the DNA TGCAGTGCTAGAGACCCAACTAGGTGGGGGGGAGATACGCAGTATTTT. Translated: CSARDPTRWGGDTQYF.

This clonotype was recorded at least ten times. This chain connects TRBV5-1 to TRBJ1-3, with D tentatively TRBD1 (6 bases). V was shortened by 1 base and J by 0 bases, with 8 bases between the two germline ends. Germline values: CDR1 SGHRS, CDR2 YFSETQ. There are 15 residues in the CDR3. For the CDR3, the DNA is TGCGCCAGCAGCTTGACAGGGATCTCTGGAAACACCATATATTTT. Residues: CASSLTGISGNTIYF. The full variable domain, in which reference TRBV5-1 and TRBJ1-3 provide the parts outside the CDR3, is KAGVTQTPRYLIKTRGQQVTLSCSPISGHRSVSWYQQTPGQGLQFLFEYFSETQRNKGNFPGRFSGRQFSNSRSEMNVSTLELGDSALYLCASSLTGISGNTIYFGEGSWLTVV.

In this sample, this clonotype turned up a few times. The CDR3, as DNA: TGCAGTGCGGCGCGGGACTACGACCACACAGATACGCAGTATTTT. This translates into CSAARDYDHTDTQYF. This chain connects TRBV20-1 to TRBJ2-3; TRBD2 matches 7 bases. CDR1 is DFQATT, CDR2 SNEGSKA, per germline (reference sequence). The ends lost 6 bases at V and 2 bases at J; junction bases unmatched: 11. This CDR3 region has 15 residues.

The chain links TRBV27 to TRBJ2-2, with D perhaps matching TRBD2 (6 bases). In germline, CDR1 is MNHEY, CDR2 SMNVEV (reference sequence). Trimming removed 3 bases at V and 2 bases at J, with 13 bases between. The CDR3 covers 16 residues. The DNA of the CDR3 is TGTGCCAGCAGTTTCCTCCTAGCGCCAAACACCGGGGAGCTGTTTTTT. Residues: CASSFLLAPNTGELFF.

As to this clonotype: Likely a read error: the CDR3 ends without its conserved phenylalanine or tryptophan. The chain is built from TRBV7-2 and TRBJ2-7; D unclear. Trimming stripped 5 bases from V and 4 bases from J, with 6 bases between. Germline V gene data show CDR1 as SGHTA and CDR2 as FQGNSA. The CDR3 is made up of 11 amino acids. Here the CDR3 DNA reads TGTGCCAGCAGCCCTCATTACGAGCAGTACTGC. Protein sequence: CASSPHYEQYC.

V is TRBV28 and J is TRBJ1-1; 8 bases are a match to TRBD1. J was trimmed by 3 bases and V by 3 bases; bases with no gene match: 6. The V gene's germline CDR1 is MDHEN and CDR2 SYDVKM. The CDR3 covers 15 residues. The CDR3 DNA sequence: TGTGCCAGCAGTTTTGACAGGGGAACTTACACTGAAGCTTTCTTT. Translation gives CASSFDRGTYTEAFF.